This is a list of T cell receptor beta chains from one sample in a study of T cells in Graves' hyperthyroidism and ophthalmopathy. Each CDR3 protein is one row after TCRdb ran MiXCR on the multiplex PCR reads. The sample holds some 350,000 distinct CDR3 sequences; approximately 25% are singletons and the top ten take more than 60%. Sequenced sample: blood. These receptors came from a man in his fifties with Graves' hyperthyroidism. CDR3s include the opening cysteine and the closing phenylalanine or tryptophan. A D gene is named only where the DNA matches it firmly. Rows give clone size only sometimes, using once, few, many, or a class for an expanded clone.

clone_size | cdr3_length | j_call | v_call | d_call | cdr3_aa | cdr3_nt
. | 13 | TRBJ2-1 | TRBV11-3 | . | CASSLINSEEQFF | TGTGCCAGCAGCTTGATAAATTCGGAGGAGCAGTTCTTC
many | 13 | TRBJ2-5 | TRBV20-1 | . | CSARIIGRETQYF | TGCAGTGCTCGCATCATAGGGCGGGAGACCCAGTACTTC
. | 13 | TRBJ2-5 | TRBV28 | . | CASSARDAIREYF | TGTGCCAGCAGTGCCCGGGACGCGATAAGGGAGTACTTC
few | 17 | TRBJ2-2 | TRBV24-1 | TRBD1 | CATSDPTGEIRTGELFF | TGTGCCACCAGTGATCCTACAGGGGAGATTCGGACCGGGGAGCTGTTTTTT
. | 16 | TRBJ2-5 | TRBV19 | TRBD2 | CASSTGLAGESETQYF | TGTGCCAGTAGTACGGGACTAGCGGGAGAATCAGAGACCCAGTACTTC
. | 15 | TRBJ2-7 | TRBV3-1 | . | CASSQAPGVAYEQYF | TGTGCCAGCAGCCAAGCCCCCGGAGTCGCCTACGAGCAGTACTTC
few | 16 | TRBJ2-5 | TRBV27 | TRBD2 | CASSLYPSGLQETQYF | TGTGCCAGCAGTTTATATCCTAGCGGGCTCCAAGAGACCCAGTACTTC
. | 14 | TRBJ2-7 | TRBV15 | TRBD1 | CATSREARGSEQYF | TGTGCCACCAGCAGAGAAGCCAGGGGGAGCGAGCAGTACTTC
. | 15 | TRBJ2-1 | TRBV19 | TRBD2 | CASRPGLAVHNEQFF | TGTGCCAGTAGACCGGGACTAGCGGTTCACAATGAGCAGTTCTTC
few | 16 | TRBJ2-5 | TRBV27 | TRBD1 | CASSLSRTGLQETQYF | TGTGCCAGCAGTTTATCCCGGACAGGGCTTCAAGAGACCCAGTACTTC
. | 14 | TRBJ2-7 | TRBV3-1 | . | CASSQEGLSYEQYF | TGTGCCAGCAGCCAAGAAGGGCTTTCCTACGAGCAGTACTTC
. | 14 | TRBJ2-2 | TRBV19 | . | CASSSSWIAGELFF | TGTGCCAGTAGTTCTAGCTGGATAGCCGGGGAGCTGTTTTTT
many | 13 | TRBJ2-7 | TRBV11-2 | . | CASSLSVGSEQYF | TGTGCCAGCAGCTTATCGGTAGGGAGCGAGCAGTACTTC
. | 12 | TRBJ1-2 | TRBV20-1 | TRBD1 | CSARQGAGGYTF | TGCAGTGCTCGACAGGGGGCTGGTGGCTACACCTTC
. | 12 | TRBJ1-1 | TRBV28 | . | CASSLLRTEAFF | TGTGCCAGCAGTTTACTTCGCACTGAAGCTTTCTTT
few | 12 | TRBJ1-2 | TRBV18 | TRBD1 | CASSGTAYGYTF | TGTGCCAGCTCCGGGACAGCCTATGGCTACACCTTC
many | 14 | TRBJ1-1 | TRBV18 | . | CASSPQDGGTEAFF | TGTGCCAGCTCACCACAGGACGGTGGCACTGAAGCTTTCTTT
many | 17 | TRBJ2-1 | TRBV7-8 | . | CASSLVVSSRSYNEQFF | TGTGCCAGCAGCTTAGTAGTCAGCTCTCGTTCCTACAATGAGCAGTTCTTC
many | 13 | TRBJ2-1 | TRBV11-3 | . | CASSRDNYNEQFF | TGTGCCAGCAGCAGGGACAACTACAATGAGCAGTTCTTC
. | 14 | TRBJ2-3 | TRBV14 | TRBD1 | CASSAPQGADTQYF | TGTGCCAGCAGCGCTCCACAGGGGGCAGATACGCAGTATTTT